This TCR beta chain was found in a study of T cell repertoires in cytomegalovirus infection. Study background: Recently identified HLA-C-restricted CMV epitopes and well-studied HLA-B-restricted CMV epitopes were used by the study. Findings of the study overall: CMV-specific HLA-C-restricted TCR beta clonotypes dominated the ex vivo response. Summed public TCR beta family frequency identified CMV carriers bearing the relevant HLA.

The CDR3 is made up of 14 amino acids. The trim removed 0 bases at V and 6 bases at J, leaving 4 bases unmatched. Germline CDR1 SGHTA, CDR2 FQGNSA. This clonotype has just a few counts. Its target is unknown. Each CDR3 protein gets one entry after TCRdb re-called the reads with MiXCR. The sample records approximately 340,000 distinct CDR3 sequences, around 29% being singletons. The clonotype comes from a human donor in good health (CMV status not recorded). Some clones in this sample may be carry-over from other donors' samples. Sequenced material: cultured PBMCs, taken from culture after CMV antigen stimulation. J is TRBJ1-2 and V is TRBV7-2; 7 bases map to TRBD1. The CDR3, as DNA: TGTGCCAGCAGCTTAGCTTATACAGGGGATGGCTACACCTTC. It encodes CASSLAYTGDGYTF.